In this sample, the clone carrying this T cell receptor (beta chain) turned up once. The sample originates from a study of T-cell reconstitution after alpha-beta-depleted transplantation in children. Unique molecular identifiers were built into the TCRbeta library. TCRdb fed the PCR reads into MiXCR, producing one record per CDR3 protein. The sample holds fewer than 750,000 distinct CDR3 sequences, 23% seen once. This TCR came from a boy younger than two who had a stem cell transplant for acute myeloid leukemia, so the T cells may come from the graft donor. The sample here was PBMCs, mostly from graft donor cells, taken 360 days after TCRalphabeta/CD19-depleted stem cell transplant.

CDR3 protein: CASSEYPRQGGTQYF. The CDR3 nucleotides read TGTGCCAGCAGTGAATACCCTCGGCAGGGAGGGACCCAGTACTTC. This chain links TRBV6-1 with TRBJ2-5, with D maybe TRBD2 (6 bases). CDR1 is MNHNS and CDR2 is SASEGT in the germline V gene. The length of the CDR3 is 15 residues. V shed 2 bases and J shed 7 bases, with 17 bases lying between them.